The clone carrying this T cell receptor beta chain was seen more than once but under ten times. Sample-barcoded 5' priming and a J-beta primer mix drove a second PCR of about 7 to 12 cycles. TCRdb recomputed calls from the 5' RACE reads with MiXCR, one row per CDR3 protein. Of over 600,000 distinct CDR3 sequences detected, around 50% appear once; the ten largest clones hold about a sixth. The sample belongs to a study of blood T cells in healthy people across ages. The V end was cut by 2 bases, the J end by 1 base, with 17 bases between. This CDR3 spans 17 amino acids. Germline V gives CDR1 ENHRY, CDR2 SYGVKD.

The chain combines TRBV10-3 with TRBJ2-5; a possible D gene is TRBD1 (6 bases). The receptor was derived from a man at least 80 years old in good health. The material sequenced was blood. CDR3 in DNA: TGTGCCATCAGTGAGGCCGGGACACCGGGCCTCCAAGAGACCCAGTACTTC. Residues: CAISEAGTPGLQETQYF.